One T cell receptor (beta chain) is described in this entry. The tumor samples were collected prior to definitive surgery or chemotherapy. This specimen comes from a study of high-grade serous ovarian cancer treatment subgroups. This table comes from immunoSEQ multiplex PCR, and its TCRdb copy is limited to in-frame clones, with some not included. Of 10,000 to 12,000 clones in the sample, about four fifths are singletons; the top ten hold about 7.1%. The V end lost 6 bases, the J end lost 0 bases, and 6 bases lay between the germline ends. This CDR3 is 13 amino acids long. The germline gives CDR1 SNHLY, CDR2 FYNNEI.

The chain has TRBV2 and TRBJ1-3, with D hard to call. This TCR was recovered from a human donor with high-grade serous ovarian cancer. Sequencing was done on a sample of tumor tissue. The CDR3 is CASRRDSGNTIYF. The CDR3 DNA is TGTGCCAGCAGGAGGGACTCTGGAAACACCATATATTTT.